This is a list of T cell receptor beta chains from one sample in a study of radiotherapy plus CTLA-4 blockade in lung cancer. Method: immunoSEQ multiplex PCR; TCRdb's copy keeps in-frame clones and lacks some. The repertoire holds about 100,000 clones, about 80% seen once, with around 0.78% in the top ten. The specimen was peripheral blood, collected from a patient treated with radiotherapy plus ipilimumab. The receptors originated from a human donor with non-small cell lung cancer who had stable disease on radiotherapy plus ipilimumab. Each CDR3 is given with its conserved first and last residue. A D gene is named only where the DNA matches it firmly. Where a row states a size, it is once, few, many or the class of an expanded clone; other rows omit it.

TRBD2 TRBJ2-1 TRBV14 once CASSQGLADYNEQFF TGTGCCAGCAGCCAGGGACTAGCGGACTACAATGAGCAGTTCTTC
TRBD1 TRBJ2-1 TRBV6-6 - CASSYTRTGFANEQFF TGTGCCAGCAGTTACACCCGGACAGGGTTTGCTAATGAGCAGTTCTTC
TRBD2 TRBJ2-1 TRBV7-2 - CASSLAASGGYEQFF TGTGCCAGCAGCTTGGCGGCTAGCGGGGGGTATGAGCAGTTCTTC
TRBD1 TRBJ2-1 TRBV5-1 - CASSLDGTGIYNEQFF TGCGCCAGCAGCTTGGACGGGACAGGGATCTACAATGAGCAGTTCTTC
- TRBJ1-6 TRBV30 - CAWSISSPLHF TGTGCCTGGAGTATAAGTTCACCCCTCCACTTT
TRBD1 TRBJ2-1 TRBV5-1 once CASSLGQGTYNEQFF TGCGCCAGCAGCTTGGGACAGGGAACCTACAATGAGCAGTTCTTC
TRBD2 TRBJ2-3 TRBV5-4 once CASSPGGGRGADTQYF TGTGCCAGCAGCCCCGGGGGGGGGCGAGGGGCAGATACGCAGTATTTT
TRBD1 TRBJ2-7 TRBV7-9 once CASSRQGAGYEQYF TGTGCCAGCAGCCGACAGGGGGCCGGTTACGAGCAGTACTTC
TRBD1 TRBJ1-6 TRBV29-1 - CSVRTGEWNSPLHF TGCAGCGTTCGGACAGGGGAGTGGAATTCACCCCTCCACTTT
- TRBJ2-5 TRBV7-9 - CASSPLRGGDETQYF TGTGCCAGCAGCCCCCTGAGGGGGGGCGATGAGACCCAGTACTTC
TRBD1 TRBJ2-3 TRBV19 - CASRTGQATDTQYF TGTGCCAGTCGGACAGGACAGGCAACAGATACGCAGTATTTT
- TRBJ2-7 TRBV7-6 - CASSPRFQGLSSYEQYF TGTGCCAGCAGCCCGCGCTTCCAGGGCCTAAGCTCCTACGAGCAGTACTTC
TRBD1 TRBJ2-3 TRBV28 - CASSWGQVLDTQYF TGTGCCAGCAGTTGGGGACAGGTACTAGATACGCAGTATTTT
- TRBJ1-4 TRBV7-9 few CASSPGTSGEKLFF TGTGCCAGCAGCCCCGGGACGTCTGGAGAAAAACTGTTTTTT
- TRBJ2-3 TRBV27 - CASSLSPADTQYF TGTGCCAGCAGTTTAAGCCCAGCGGATACGCAGTATTTT
TRBD2 TRBJ2-3 TRBV7-3 - CASSPIPGLAGDRQYF TGTGCCAGCAGCCCAATACCGGGACTAGCGGGAGATAGGCAGTATTTT
- TRBJ1-6 TRBV7-2 - CASSLEQGANSPLHF TGTGCCAGCAGCTTAGAACAGGGTGCGAATTCACCCCTCCACTTT
- TRBJ1-1 TRBV30 - CASTWGTVNTEAFF TGTGCCTCAACCTGGGGGACGGTGAACACTGAAGCTTTCTTT
- TRBJ1-2 TRBV2 - CASSLPGGGEDGYTF TGTGCCAGCAGCCTGCCTGGCGGGGGCGAGGATGGCTACACCTTC
TRBD2 TRBJ2-5 TRBV5-4 few CASSLMSGGLETQYF TGTGCCAGCAGCTTGATGAGCGGGGGGTTAGAGACCCAGTACTTC
TRBD1 TRBJ2-4 TRBV7-2 - CASSLYRGRTKNIQYF TGTGCCAGCAGCTTATACAGGGGGCGAACCAAAAACATTCAGTACTTC
- TRBJ1-5 TRBV19 - CASSRGQSNSNQPQHF TGTGCCAGTAGCCGTGGACAGTCAAATAGCAATCAGCCCCAGCATTTT
- TRBJ2-7 TRBV11-2 - CASSLFPGAAYEQYF TGTGCCAGCAGCTTATTCCCGGGGGCAGCCTACGAGCAGTACTTC
TRBD2 TRBJ2-7 TRBV28 once CASSSGTRSYEQYF TGTGCCAGCAGTTCCGGGACTAGAAGCTACGAGCAGTACTTC
- TRBJ2-3 TRBV7-3 - CASSLLWGDTQYF TGTGCCAGCAGCTTACTTTGGGGTGATACGCAGTATTTT
- TRBJ1-2 TRBV7-2 - CASSWLGGDYGYTF TGTGCCAGCAGCTGGTTGGGGGGGGACTATGGCTACACCTTC
- TRBJ1-1 TRBV28 once CASCTPGLRALNTEAFF TGTGCCAGCTGTACACCGGGACTAAGAGCTCTGAACACTGAAGCTTTCTTT
TRBD1 TRBJ1-6 TRBV28 - CASRGRTGPSSPLHF TGTGCCAGCAGGGGGCGGACAGGGCCTTCTTCACCCCTCCACTTT
TRBD2 TRBJ2-5 TRBV7-6 - CASSRGLAGETQYF TGTGCCAGCAGCCGGGGACTAGCTGGGGAGACCCAGTACTTC
TRBD1 TRBJ2-7 TRBV28 few CASRWDRGNPYEQYF TGTGCCAGCAGGTGGGACAGGGGAAACCCCTACGAGCAGTACTTC
- TRBJ1-1 TRBV5-4 - CASSEERQTDTEAFF TGTGCCAGCAGCGAGGAAAGACAGACAGACACTGAAGCTTTCTTT
- TRBJ2-3 TRBV7-9 - CASSLRSIATDTQYF TGTGCCAGCAGCTTAAGATCTATTGCCACAGATACGCAGTATTTT
- TRBJ1-6 TRBV11-1 medium-sized CASSSRRGYNSPLHF TGTGCCAGCAGCTCCAGACGAGGGTATAATTCACCCCTCCACTTT
TRBD1 TRBJ1-2 TRBV19 - CASSTFTGVNNYGYTF TGTGCCAGTAGTACATTTACAGGGGTGAATAACTATGGCTACACCTTC
TRBD2 TRBJ2-7 TRBV30 - CAWSVLAGVGHEQYF TGTGCCTGGAGTGTTCTAGCGGGAGTCGGCCACGAGCAGTACTTC
TRBD2 TRBJ2-3 TRBV4-2 - CASSQGLAGLASTDTQYF TGTGCCAGCAGCCAAGGTCTAGCGGGCCTCGCTAGCACAGATACGCAGTATTTT
TRBD2 TRBJ2-3 TRBV7-2 - CASSLWLAGGTDTQYF TGTGCCAGCAGCCTTTGGCTAGCGGGAGGCACAGATACGCAGTATTTT
TRBD1 TRBJ1-5 TRBV19 - CASSLQGVSSNQPQHF TGTGCCAGTAGCCTTCAGGGGGTGAGTAGCAATCAGCCCCAGCATTTT
- TRBJ1-6 TRBV5-5 - CASSLARTLGSPLHF TGTGCCAGCAGCTTGGCGCGGACCCTGGGTTCACCCCTCCACTTT
- TRBJ2-1 TRBV29-1 - CSGGRLPGGSSYNEQFF TGCAGCGGCGGGCGGCTGCCCGGAGGGAGCTCCTACAATGAGCAGTTCTTC
- TRBJ1-1 TRBV6-1 once CASSESDGRGKAFF TGTGCCAGCAGTGAATCGGACGGGCGGGGGAAAGCTTTCTTT
TRBD1 TRBJ1-6 TRBV28 - CASRDRDRVNSPLHF TGTGCCAGCAGGGACCGGGACAGGGTTAATTCACCCCTCCACTTT
TRBD1 TRBJ1-1 TRBV14 - CASSNKRPGQANTEAFF TGTGCCAGCAGCAATAAACGCCCCGGACAGGCGAACACTGAAGCTTTCTTT
- TRBJ1-2 TRBV5-6 few CASSLAHYGYTF TGTGCCAGCAGCTTGGCACACTATGGCTACACCTTC
- TRBJ1-5 TRBV7-2 - CASSLGGLSNQPQHF TGTGCCAGCAGCTTGGGGGGGCTTAGCAATCAGCCCCAGCATTTT
TRBD2 TRBJ2-1 TRBV10-3 - CAISQGTSGRSSYNEQFF TGTGCCATCAGTCAGGGGACTAGCGGGAGAAGTTCCTACAATGAGCAGTTCTTC
TRBD2 TRBJ2-2 TRBV9 - CASSVQGLAGNTGELFF TGTGCCAGCAGCGTTCAGGGACTAGCGGGGAACACCGGGGAGCTGTTTTTT
- TRBJ2-3 TRBV7-3 - CASSLGTRLTDTQYF TGTGCCAGCAGCCTGGGGACTCGCCTCACAGATACGCAGTATTTT
- TRBJ2-4 TRBV2 - CASTQEQKNIQYF TGTGCCAGCACCCAGGAACAAAAAAACATTCAGTACTTC
TRBD2 TRBJ2-1 TRBV6-4 - CASSDGGGPFF TGTGCCAGCAGTGACGGGGGGGGACCGTTCTTC